The 21 T cell receptor beta chains in this list originate from one sample, sequenced in a study of T cell clonotyping in hematopoietic cell transplantation. The repertoire was sequenced with immunoSEQ multiplex PCR; TCRdb's copy has only in-frame clones and lacks some. The sample has 50,000 or so clones; roughly 80% are singletons. Time point: recipient sample about 28 days before transplant, after cytoreduction. This specimen consisted of peripheral blood mononuclear cells, obtained before stem cell transplant. The receptors originated from a man aged 55 to 70 with myelodysplastic syndrome. Some clones in this sample may be carry-over from other donors' samples.

V and J are TRBV30 and TRBJ2-3; 8 positions match TRBD1. The CDR3 totals 13 residues. V dropped 4 bases and J dropped 3; count of bases not matched to a gene: 3. Germline CDR1 and CDR2: GTSNPN and SVGIG (reference sequence). CDR3 residues: CAWNTGGTDTQYF. The CDR3 DNA sequence: TGTGCCTGGAACACAGGGGGTACAGATACGCAGTATTTT.

The V and J genes are TRBV19 and TRBJ2-7; the D is unclear. CDR1 and CDR2 from the germline V gene are LNHDA and SQIVND (reference sequence). The CDR3 consists of 14 residues. V lost 1 base to trimming and J lost 6 bases, with 13 bases between them. CDR3: CASSIAEGPLEQYF. The CDR3 region has the DNA TGTGCCAGTAGTATAGCGGAAGGGCCTCTCGAGCAGTACTTC.

J is TRBJ1-5 and V is TRBV5-6; TRBD1 matches at 7 bases. The ends lost 4 bases at V and 0 bases at J; junction bases unmatched: 4. This CDR3 comprises 15 residues. Germline V gives CDR1 SGHDT, CDR2 YYEEEE. CDR3: CASSLQGNSNQPQHF. DNA of the CDR3: TGTGCCAGCAGCCTACAGGGGAATAGCAATCAGCCCCAGCATTTT.

CDR3 DNA sequence: TGTGCCAGCAGCTTGTGGGTAGGGATGAACACTGAAGCTTTCTTT. Translating gives CASSLWVGMNTEAFF. The chain combines TRBV7-2 with TRBJ1-1, with D uncertain. The germline V gene encodes CDR1 SGHTA and CDR2 FQGNSA. The CDR3 consists of 15 residues. The V end lost 3 bases, the J end lost 0 bases, and 11 bases lay between the germline ends.

V gene TRBV19 combines with J gene TRBJ1-1; D is unresolved. The CDR3 is made up of 15 amino acids. CDR1 LNHDA and CDR2 SQIVND come from the germline V gene (reference sequence). V was trimmed by 5 bases and J by 4 bases, leaving 17 bases between them. CDR3 protein: CASSPSQTWTTEAFF. In DNA form, the CDR3 reads TGTGCCAGTAGTCCCTCCCAGACTTGGACCACTGAAGCTTTCTTT.

The chain is built from TRBV5-1 and TRBJ1-3; D remains ambiguous. The germline V and J ends were trimmed by 4 bases and 0 bases, with 8 bases remaining between them. The length of the CDR3 is 14 residues. Looked up from germline, CDR1 is SGHRS and CDR2 is YFSETQ. The CDR3 sequence: CASSPGSSGNTIYF. Here the CDR3 DNA reads TGCGCCAGCAGCCCGGGAAGCTCTGGAAACACCATATATTTT.

The V and J genes are TRBV6-1 and TRBJ1-1; D possibly corresponds to TRBD1 (6 bases). The CDR3 has 12 amino acids. Trimming pared 10 bases from V and 3 bases from J, leaving 12 bases between. The germline CDR1 and CDR2 sequences are MNHNS and SASEGT. In DNA, the CDR3 is TGTGCCACCGGGAGGGGGTACACTGAAGCTTTCTTT. The encoded protein is CATGRGYTEAFF.

The chain links TRBV7-2 to TRBJ1-4, with a weak D call TRBD1 (5 bases). Per germline, CDR1 SGHTA and CDR2 FQGNSA. There are 14 residues in the CDR3. V lost 4 bases and J lost 10, with 16 bases in between. The CDR3 coding sequence is TGTGCCAGCAGCTCTTGGGGACCTGAGGGAAAACTGTTTTTT. Translated, it gives CASSSWGPEGKLFF.

The J gene is TRBJ2-5, the V gene TRBV5-6; no firm D call. The DNA end favors TRBJ2-7, so the J call may be wrong. Germline CDR1 SGHDT, CDR2 YYEEEE. This CDR3 comprises 13 residues. The CDR3 bases are TGTGCCAGCAGCTTATCTGGAACCTACGAGCAGTACTTC. Protein product: CASSLSGTYEQYF.

V and J are TRBV11-2 and TRBJ2-1; TRBD2 agrees at 11 bases. Losses at the gene ends were 1 base for V and 4 bases for J; bases not matched to a gene: 6. This CDR3 has 17 amino acids. Germline values: CDR1 SGHAT, CDR2 FQNNGV. The DNA for the CDR3 is TGTGCCAGCAGCTTAGTTGCGACTAGCGGGGCATACAATGAGCAGTTCTTC. Protein sequence: CASSLVATSGAYNEQFF.

A remark on this clone: The same CDR3 also results from other DNA sequences found in this sample. The chain combines TRBV19 with TRBJ2-7, with D possibly TRBD2 on 6 matching bases. This CDR3 has 15 residues. V was shortened by 2 bases and J by 0 bases, with 11 bases between the two germline ends. Germline V gene data show CDR1 as LNHDA and CDR2 as SQIVND (reference sequence). CDR3 region: CASSILRGGSYEQYF. Written as DNA, the CDR3 is TGTGCCAGTAGTATACTGAGGGGAGGCTCCTACGAGCAGTACTTC.

The rearrangement joins TRBV7-2 to TRBJ2-7; 15 nucleotides align to TRBD2. The germline V gene has CDR1 SGHTA and CDR2 FQGNSA. CDR3 length: 19 residues. Germline trimming cut 3 bases from V and 3 bases from J; bases unmatched to any gene: 12. CDR3 sequence reads: CASSFLPGTSGGQHYEQYF. As DNA, the CDR3 is TGTGCCAGCAGCTTCTTACCCGGGACTAGCGGGGGGCAACACTACGAGCAGTACTTC.

This chain connects TRBV6-5 to TRBJ2-5; D perhaps matches TRBD2 (6 bases). In germline, CDR1 is MNHEY, CDR2 SVGAGI. The CDR3 is made up of 12 amino acids. Between the trimmed V and J ends, which lost 5 bases and 9 bases, there was a span of 13 bases. The CDR3 spells CASSPPWGAQYF. CDR3 DNA sequence: TGTGCCAGCAGTCCCCCGTGGGGGGCCCAGTACTTC.

This sequence joins TRBV6-1 and TRBJ2-7, with D maybe TRBD1 (6 bases). Germline V lookup: CDR1 MNHNS, CDR2 SASEGT. Trimming shortened V by 7 bases and J by 3 bases, and 10 bases separated the two germline ends. The CDR3 has 12 amino acids. CDR3 in DNA: TGTGCCAGCAACGACAGGTACTACGAGCAGTACTTC. Translation gives CASNDRYYEQYF.

The CDR3 spells CASTPPGQGVWGTEAFF. The CDR3 DNA reads as TGTGCCAGCACCCCACCGGGACAGGGGGTCTGGGGAACTGAAGCTTTCTTT. The chain joins TRBV9 to TRBJ1-1, with 11 positions matching TRBD1. Germline V gene sequence: CDR1 SGDLS, CDR2 YYNGEE. J lost 5 bases, V lost 6 bases, and 15 bases had no gene match. The CDR3 runs to 17 residues. Complete variable domain (other parts from reference TRBV9 and TRBJ1-1): DSGVTQTPKHLITATGQRVTLRCSPRSGDLSVYWYQQSLDQGLQFLIQYYNGEERAKGNILERFSAQQFPDLHSELNLSSLELGDSALYFCASTPPGQGVWGTEAFFGQGTRLTVV.

The chain employs TRBV5-4 and TRBJ1-2; D is unclear. From germline, CDR1 is SGHNT and CDR2 YYREEE (reference sequence). This CDR3 spans 13 amino acids. Trimming took 4 bases from V and 3 from J, leaving 10 bases between them. This CDR3 reads CASSPERDYGYTF. CDR3 nucleotide sequence: TGTGCCAGCAGCCCAGAGAGGGACTATGGCTACACCTTC. Full variable domain (remainder filled in from reference TRBV5-4 and TRBJ1-2): ETGVTQSPTHLIKTRGQQVTLRCSSQSGHNTVSWYQQALGQGPQFIFQYYREEENGRGNFPPRFSGLQFPNYSSELNVNALELDDSALYLCASSPERDYGYTFGSGTRLTVV.

The chain combines TRBV18 with TRBJ2-1; TRBD2 matches at 9 bases. J lost 5 bases, V lost 2 bases, and 4 bases had no gene match. The CDR3 has 15 residues. The germline V gene encodes CDR1 KGHSH and CDR2 LQKENI. This CDR3 reads CASSPGIAGDNEQFF. CDR3 DNA sequence: TGTGCCAGCTCACCAGGAATAGCGGGGGACAATGAGCAGTTCTTC.

The chain uses TRBV20-1 and TRBJ2-7, with unresolved D. The germline V gene has CDR1 DFQATT and CDR2 SNEGSKA (reference sequence). This CDR3 contains 11 residues. Trimming cost V 6 bases and J 4 bases, with 10 bases left between them. CDR3 bases: TGCAGTGCCAGCTTCTCATACGAGCAGTACTTC. Encoded protein: CSASFSYEQYF.

The genes are TRBV5-6 and TRBJ2-1, with TRBD1 matching 9 bases. The V gene end was trimmed by 2 bases and the J gene end by 3 bases; junction bases not matched to a gene: 6. The length of the CDR3 is 16 residues. Germline lookup yields CDR1 SGHDT and CDR2 YYEEEE. Written as DNA, the CDR3 is TGTGCCAGCAGCTTATACGGGACAGGGATCTACAATGAGCAGTTCTTC. Translating gives CASSLYGTGIYNEQFF.

The CDR3 is CASRFVTGRDGYTF. The DNA for the CDR3 is TGTGCCAGCAGGTTCGTGACAGGGCGAGATGGCTACACCTTC. This sequence joins TRBV6-5 and TRBJ1-2, with TRBD1 identical over 7 bases. CDR3 length equals 14 residues. Germline CDR1 and CDR2: MNHEY and SVGAGI. Trimming took 6 bases from V and 6 from J; bases not matched to a gene: 10.

This clone has only a few counts. This rearrangement joins TRBV6-5 to TRBJ2-7; 9 nucleotides match TRBD1. Looked up from germline, CDR1 is MNHEY and CDR2 is SVGAGI. The length of the CDR3 is 15 residues. Trimming at V came to 7 bases and at J to 0 bases, leaving 7 bases not matched to a gene. The CDR3 nucleotides are TGTGCCAGCACCGCTGGGACAGGGAGCTCCTACGAGCAGTACTTC. Translated, it gives CASTAGTGSSYEQYF.